Reported below is one TCR beta chain. The CDR3 has 14 residues. CDR1 is LNHDA, CDR2 SQIVND, per germline (reference sequence). Between the trimmed V and J ends, which lost 5 bases and 1 base, there was a span of 11 bases. Measured with immunoSEQ multiplex PCR; TCRdb has only the in-frame clones, and not every one. The table has 350,000 to 400,000 clones, over 75% seen once; the top ten hold roughly 1%. The sample belongs to a study of blood T cell repertoires in COVID-19. V is TRBV19 and J is TRBJ1-1; tentatively, D is TRBD1 (5 bases). The clonotype was recovered from a man aged 18 to 29 who had recovered from COVID-19. What was sequenced was PBMCs or T cells enriched from blood (not recorded which). The CDR3, as DNA: TGTGCCAGTAGTCTTACAGGTAGGAACACTGAAGCTTTCTTT. This sequence encodes CASSLTGRNTEAFF.